What follows are 6 T cell receptor beta chains derived from one specimen sequenced in a study of T cell changes during pregnancy in multiple sclerosis. The protocol was immunoSEQ multiplex PCR, while the TCRdb copy is restricted to in-frame clones and leaves out a portion. The data contain some 79,000 clones, over 80% of them seen just once; the ten biggest clones take up around 0.5%. The source material was CD4+ T cells from peripheral blood mononuclear cells, sampled in the second trimester of pregnancy. These TCRs come from a female donor with multiple sclerosis, enrolled in a pregnancy study.

The V and J genes are TRBV5-4 and TRBJ2-5, with D perhaps matching TRBD1 (6 bases). Trimming removed 0 bases from V and 5 bases from J, with 11 bases in between. CDR1 SGHNT and CDR2 YYREEE come from the germline V gene (reference sequence). The CDR3 runs 14 residues. The CDR3 is CASSLGGPLETQYF. The CDR3 bases are TGTGCCAGCAGCTTGGGGGGGCCTCTGGAGACCCAGTACTTC.

V is TRBV19 and J is TRBJ1-4; D is uncertain. V was clipped by 7 bases and J by 8 bases, with 14 bases between them. This CDR3 contains 13 residues. Germline CDR1 reads LNHDA; CDR2 reads SQIVND (reference sequence). The CDR3 sequence is CASMSGKKEKLFF. The CDR3 DNA reads TGTGCCAGTATGAGTGGTAAAAAGGAAAAACTGTTTTTT.

The chain combines TRBV30 with TRBJ1-2; 10 nucleotides line up with TRBD1. V lost 2 bases and J lost 10; bases outside the gene matches: 16. The CDR3 loop spans 16 amino acids. In germline, CDR1 is GTSNPN, CDR2 SVGIG (reference sequence). The CDR3 region is CAWSTGTGAQNRPYTF. The DNA for the CDR3 is TGTGCCTGGAGTACAGGGACAGGGGCGCAGAATCGACCCTACACCTTC.

The chain carries TRBV30 and TRBJ2-5; D unresolved. Germline CDR1 and CDR2: GTSNPN and SVGIG (reference sequence). Between the trimmed V and J ends, which lost 1 base and 2 bases, there was a span of 11 bases. This CDR3 comprises 14 residues. CDR3 residues: CAWSAIQAQETQYF. In DNA, the CDR3 is TGTGCCTGGAGTGCCATCCAGGCGCAAGAGACCCAGTACTTC.

This chain uses TRBV18 with TRBJ1-1; TRBD1 aligns across 8 bases. Germline values: CDR1 KGHSH, CDR2 LQKENI. The CDR3 loop spans 13 amino acids. J was trimmed by 4 bases and V by 6 bases; bases with no gene match: 4. CDR3 nucleotide sequence: TGTGCCAGCTCCCAGGACAGGGTCACTGAAGCTTTCTTT. It codes for CASSQDRVTEAFF.

The CDR3 loop is CASSVRQVDEKLFF. For the CDR3, the DNA is TGTGCCAGCAGTGTTAGGCAGGTTGATGAAAAACTGTTTTTT. The V gene is TRBV2, the J gene TRBJ1-4; D gene unclear. The CDR3 is made up of 14 amino acids. The germline gives CDR1 SNHLY, CDR2 FYNNEI. Trimming left V 4 bases short and J 6 bases short, with 12 bases between.